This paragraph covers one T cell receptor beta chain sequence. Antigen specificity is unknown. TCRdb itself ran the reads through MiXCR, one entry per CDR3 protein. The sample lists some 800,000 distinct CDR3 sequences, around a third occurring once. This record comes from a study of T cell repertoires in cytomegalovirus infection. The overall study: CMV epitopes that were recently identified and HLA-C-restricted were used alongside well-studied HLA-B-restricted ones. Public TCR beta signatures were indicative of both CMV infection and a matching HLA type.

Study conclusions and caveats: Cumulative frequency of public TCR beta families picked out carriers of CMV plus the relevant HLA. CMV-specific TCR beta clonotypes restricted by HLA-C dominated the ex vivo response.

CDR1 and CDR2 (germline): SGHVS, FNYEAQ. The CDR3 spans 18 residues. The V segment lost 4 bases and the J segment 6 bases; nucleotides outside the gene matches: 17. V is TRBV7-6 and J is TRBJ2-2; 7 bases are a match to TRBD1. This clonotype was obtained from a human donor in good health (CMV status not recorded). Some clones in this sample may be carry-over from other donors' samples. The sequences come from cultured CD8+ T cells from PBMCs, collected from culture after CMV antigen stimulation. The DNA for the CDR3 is TGTGCCAGCAGCTCATCGACAGGGAGTTATTTTGAGGCCGGGGAGCTGTTTTTT. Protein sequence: CASSSSTGSYFEAGELFF.